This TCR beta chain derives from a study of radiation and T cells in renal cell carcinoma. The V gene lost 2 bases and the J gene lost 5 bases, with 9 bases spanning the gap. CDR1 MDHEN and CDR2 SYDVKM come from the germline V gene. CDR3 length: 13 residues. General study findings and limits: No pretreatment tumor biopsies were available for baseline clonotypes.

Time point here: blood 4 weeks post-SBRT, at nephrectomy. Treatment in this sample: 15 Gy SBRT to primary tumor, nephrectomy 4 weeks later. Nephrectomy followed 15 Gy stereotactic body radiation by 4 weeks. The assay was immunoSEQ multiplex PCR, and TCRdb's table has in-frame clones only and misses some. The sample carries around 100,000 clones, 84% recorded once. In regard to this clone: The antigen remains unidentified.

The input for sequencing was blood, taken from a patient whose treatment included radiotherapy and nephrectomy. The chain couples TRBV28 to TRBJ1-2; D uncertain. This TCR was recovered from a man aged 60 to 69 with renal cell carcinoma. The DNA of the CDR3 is TGTGCCAGCAGTTTACCGGGAGAATATGGCTACACCTTC. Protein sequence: CASSLPGEYGYTF.